These 27 T cell receptor beta chains were sequenced from one sample in a study of T cell responses to AZD1222 COVID-19 vaccine. Only in-frame clones appear in the TCRdb table, and some are missing; sequencing was by immunoSEQ multiplex PCR. The sample has approximately 100,000 clones; just under 90% are singletons. The sequencing here drew on peripheral blood, taken on day 0 of AZD1222 vaccination. Receptor source: an adult in good health.

The chain is built from TRBV7-2 and TRBJ2-1, with 10 bases matching TRBD2. The CDR3 is 18 amino acids. CDR1 is SGHTA, CDR2 FQGNSA, per germline. J lost 5 bases, V lost 5 bases, and 15 bases had no gene match. The CDR3 bases are TGTGCCAGCAGCCTAAAATTACGGCCCAGCGGGAGGGACAATGAGCAGTTCTTC. It translates to CASSLKLRPSGRDNEQFF.

V is TRBV6-6 and J is TRBJ1-2; D uncertain. The germline V gene encodes CDR1 MNHNY and CDR2 SVGAGI (reference sequence). The V gene lost 1 base and the J gene lost 5 bases, with 14 bases spanning the gap. The CDR3 is 15 amino acids. The DNA for the CDR3 is TGTGCCAGCAGTTACTTTTGGTCGGCCGGGTATGGCTACACCTTC. This sequence encodes CASSYFWSAGYGYTF.

This chain links TRBV14 with TRBJ1-1, with TRBD1 as a possible D gene (6 bases). The CDR3 extends over 14 amino acids. CDR1 SGHDN and CDR2 FVKESK come from the germline V gene. Between the trimmed V and J ends, which lost 0 bases and 6 bases, there was a span of 11 bases. The CDR3 is CASSQERGRAEAFF. The CDR3 bases are TGTGCCAGCAGCCAAGAAAGGGGGAGGGCTGAAGCTTTCTTT.

The chain has TRBV24-1 and TRBJ1-2; D unclear. This CDR3 is 13 amino acids long. CDR1 is KGHDR, CDR2 SFDVKD, per germline. The ends were cut back, 3 bases at V and 0 bases at J, with 4 bases in the middle. CDR3 DNA sequence: TGTGCCACCAGTGATGCGGCTAACTATGGCTACACCTTC. This gives the protein CATSDAANYGYTF.

Only one count was recorded for this clone. The chain is built from TRBV30 and TRBJ2-5, with 10 bases fitting TRBD2. This CDR3 region has 14 residues. With V trimmed by 0 bases and J by 5 bases, 3 bases remained unmatched. Germline CDR1 reads GTSNPN; CDR2 reads SVGIG (reference sequence). The CDR3 DNA is TGTGCCTGGAGTGTACTAGCGGGGCGGGAGACCCAGTACTTC. Its protein is CAWSVLAGRETQYF.

The chain recombines TRBV28 with TRBJ2-7; 9 bases fit TRBD1. The ends lost 5 bases at V and 3 bases at J; junction bases unmatched: 5. CDR1 MDHEN and CDR2 SYDVKM come from the germline V gene. This CDR3 is 14 amino acids long. As DNA, the CDR3 is TGTGCCAGCAGTACCGGACAGGGGAGCTACGAGCAGTACTTC. Translation: CASSTGQGSYEQYF.

J is TRBJ2-5 and V is TRBV9; D uncertain. The CDR3 is made up of 15 amino acids. Germline CDR1 SGDLS, CDR2 YYNGEE. V lost 2 bases and J lost 1, with 12 bases in between. The CDR3 here is CASSVTSGPQETQYF. CDR3 DNA: TGTGCCAGCAGCGTGACCTCCGGGCCCCAAGAGACCCAGTACTTC.

Only a few counts were recorded for this clone. The chain couples TRBV2 to TRBJ1-1; possibly TRBD1 for D (5 bases). Germline values: CDR1 SNHLY, CDR2 FYNNEI. Trimming cost V 3 bases and J 3 bases, with 20 bases left between them. The CDR3 length is 17 residues. CDR3 sequence (DNA): TGTGCCAGCAGTGATGTCCTGTTACTGAGGGGAGACACTGAAGCTTTCTTT. This translates into CASSDVLLLRGDTEAFF. The full variable domain, completed using reference TRBV2 and TRBJ1-1, is EPEVTQTPSHQVTQMGQEVILRCVPISNHLYFYWYRQILGQKVEFLVSFYNNEISEKSEIFDDQFSVERPDGSNFTLKIRSTKLEDSAMYFCASSDVLLLRGDTEAFFGQGTRLTVV.

This clone occurred once. The chain links TRBV18 to TRBJ1-3, with a weak D call TRBD1 (6 bases). CDR1 is KGHSH, CDR2 LQKENI, per germline. The CDR3 spans 16 residues. Trimming removed 5 bases from V and 8 bases from J, with 22 bases in between. DNA for the CDR3: TGTGCCAGCTCAGAGGACAGCCTTCCTCGTAGGGACACCATATATTTT. Translating it yields CASSEDSLPRRDTIYF.

The V call is TRBV10-3, the J call TRBJ1-1, with D unresolved. Deletions cut 3 bases from V and 4 bases from J, with 9 bases between. Germline CDR1 reads ENHRY; CDR2 reads SYGVKD. This CDR3 is built from 13 residues. CDR3 nucleotides: TGTGCCATCAGTGATCTAGGGTTCACTGAAGCTTTCTTT. This translates into CAISDLGFTEAFF.

CDR3 DNA sequence: TGTGCCAGCAGTTTATCAGGAGGGAGTCCGTTTTCACCCCTCCACTTT. As protein: CASSLSGGSPFSPLHF. The V and J genes are TRBV27 and TRBJ1-6, with no clear D. The CDR3 totals 16 residues. V was pared by 0 bases and J by 9 bases, with 15 bases between. The germline CDR1 and CDR2 sequences are MNHEY and SMNVEV (reference sequence).

V is TRBV5-1 and J is TRBJ1-4; 10 bases match TRBD1. Germline CDR1 is SGHRS and CDR2 is YFSETQ. V lost 4 bases, J lost 7 bases, and 10 bases stayed unmatched. CDR3 length: 16 residues. CDR3 nucleotide sequence: TGCGCCAGCAGCAGCCGGACAGGGGGGGTAACTGAAAAACTGTTTTTT. The encoded protein is CASSSRTGGVTEKLFF.

The V call is TRBV19, the J call TRBJ1-1; D remains ambiguous. Trimming took off 4 bases at V and 1 base at J, with 16 bases between the two ends. The CDR3 is made up of 16 amino acids. CDR1 LNHDA and CDR2 SQIVND come from the germline V gene (reference sequence). CDR3 nucleotide sequence: TGTGCCAGTAGTAACCCAGGCTCTGGTTCGAACACTGAAGCTTTCTTT. Translating gives CASSNPGSGSNTEAFF.

The chain couples TRBV28 to TRBJ1-2; D may be TRBD1 (6 bases). V was trimmed by 2 bases and J by 4 bases, leaving 14 bases between them. The germline CDR1 and CDR2 sequences are MDHEN and SYDVKM. The CDR3 is made up of 15 amino acids. The CDR3 DNA reads TGTGCCAGCAGTTTACCCACACAGGGACGCTATGGCTACACCTTC. Encoded protein: CASSLPTQGRYGYTF.

V gene TRBV6-5 combines with J gene TRBJ2-2; possibly TRBD2 for D (6 bases). Germline CDR1 reads MNHEY; CDR2 reads SVGAGI. Trimming shortened V by 7 bases and J by 3 bases, and 12 bases separated the two germline ends. The CDR3 runs 14 residues. In nucleotides, the CDR3 is TGTGCCAGCACCGGGACTGGGGACACCGGGGAGCTGTTTTTT. Translated, it gives CASTGTGDTGELFF.

The chain combines TRBV19 with TRBJ1-1; possibly TRBD1 for D (6 bases). Germline CDR1 is LNHDA and CDR2 is SQIVND (reference sequence). Trimming left V 3 bases short and J 4 bases short, with 12 bases between. This CDR3 spans 14 amino acids. CDR3 DNA sequence: TGTGCCAGTAGTATTAGGCAGGGGAGCACTGAAGCTTTCTTT. It yields the protein CASSIRQGSTEAFF.

Only a few counts were recorded for this clone. This sequence joins TRBV4-3 and TRBJ1-1; 7 nucleotides line up with TRBD1. Trimming took 0 bases from V and 3 from J; bases not matched to a gene: 10. This CDR3 is built from 17 residues. Germline CDR1 is LGHNA and CDR2 is YSLEER. The chain's CDR3 is CASSQDLWGRGDTEAFF. CDR3 in DNA: TGCGCCAGCAGCCAAGATCTATGGGGCAGGGGGGACACTGAAGCTTTCTTT.

In this sample, this clone turned up a few times. This chain links TRBV29-1 with TRBJ1-1, with unresolved D. V shed 3 bases and J shed 1 base, with 9 bases lying between them. This CDR3 is 13 amino acids long. The V gene's germline CDR1 is SQVTM and CDR2 ANQGSEA. CDR3 protein: CSVDSARNTEAFF. The CDR3 nucleotides are TGCAGCGTTGATTCGGCCAGGAACACTGAAGCTTTCTTT.

The chain combines TRBV7-9 with TRBJ1-6, with D possibly matching TRBD1 (6 bases). Germline-derived CDR1 and CDR2 are SEHNR and FQNEAQ (reference sequence). Trimming stripped 1 base from V and 9 bases from J, with 13 bases between. This CDR3 is 15 amino acids long. CDR3 DNA: TGTGCCAGCAGCTTAGGGGGGGGCGCGTTTTCACCCCTCCACTTT. It yields the protein CASSLGGGAFSPLHF.

V is TRBV6-5 and J is TRBJ1-2; 8 positions agree with TRBD1. Unmatched junction bases numbered 12, after V lost 7 bases and J lost 5 bases. The germline V gene encodes CDR1 MNHEY and CDR2 SVGAGI. This CDR3 contains 15 residues. In DNA form, the CDR3 reads TGTGCCAGCACCGCCCTCTCCGGGACAGGTTATGGCTACACCTTC. It codes for CASTALSGTGYGYTF.

The chain joins TRBV18 to TRBJ2-5, with no clear D. The CDR3 consists of 11 residues. Germline V gene lookup returns CDR1 KGHSH and CDR2 LQKENI. With 8 bases removed from V and 0 bases from J, the gap between germline ends came to 4 bases. The CDR3 here is CASTDQETQYF. The CDR3 region has the DNA TGTGCCAGCACCGACCAAGAGACCCAGTACTTC.

V is TRBV5-1 and J is TRBJ2-1; D uncertain. Germline V gives CDR1 SGHRS, CDR2 YFSETQ. The CDR3 runs to 15 residues. V was clipped by 0 bases and J by 4 bases, with 11 bases between them. This chain's CDR3 is CASSLAAGGYNEQFF. In nucleotides, the CDR3 is TGCGCCAGCAGCTTGGCGGCAGGCGGATACAATGAGCAGTTCTTC. Filled out from reference TRBV5-1 and TRBJ2-1, the complete variable domain reads KAGVTQTPRYLIKTRGQQVTLSCSPISGHRSVSWYQQTPGQGLQFLFEYFSETQRNKGNFPGRFSGRQFSNSRSEMNVSTLELGDSALYLCASSLAAGGYNEQFFGPGTRLTVL.

V gene TRBV6-2 or TRBV6-3 combines with J gene TRBJ1-5, with D perhaps TRBD1 (5 bases). V dropped 6 bases and J dropped 0 bases, with 9 bases sitting between them. This CDR3 is built from 14 residues. From germline, CDR1 is MNHEY and CDR2 SVGEGT. The CDR3 DNA follows: TGTGCCAGCAGCGGGACTTTTAGCAATCAGCCCCAGCATTTT. Amino acids: CASSGTFSNQPQHF.

The chain is built from TRBV6-2 or TRBV6-3 and TRBJ1-3; 7 bases match TRBD1. The CDR3 contains 16 residues. CDR1 MNHEY and CDR2 SVGEGT come from the germline V gene. The V gene end was trimmed by 2 bases and the J gene end by 3 bases; junction bases not matched to a gene: 7. In DNA form, the CDR3 reads TGTGCCAGCAGTTACACCGGACAGGATAATGGAAACACCATATATTTT. This gives the protein CASSYTGQDNGNTIYF.

The chain recombines TRBV29-1 with TRBJ1-1; D gene unclear. Germline CDR1 SQVTM, CDR2 ANQGSEA. The CDR3 extends over 12 amino acids. V was trimmed by 7 bases and J by 3 bases, leaving 12 bases between them. The CDR3 sequence: CSARKVDTEAFF. The CDR3, as DNA: TGCAGCGCCAGAAAGGTCGACACTGAAGCTTTCTTT.

CDR3 amino acids: CASSPTRQRNTEAFF. In DNA form, the CDR3 reads TGTGCCAGCAGCCCAACCCGACAGAGGAACACTGAAGCTTTCTTT. The chain employs TRBV9 and TRBJ1-1; D might be TRBD1 (5 bases). CDR3 length equals 15 residues. CDR1 is SGDLS, CDR2 YYNGEE, per germline. V dropped 4 bases and J dropped 1 base, with 14 bases sitting between them.

J is TRBJ1-2 and V is TRBV5-4; D is ambiguous. Germline CDR1 and CDR2: SGHNT and YYREEE (reference sequence). Trimming removed 1 base from V and 0 bases from J, with 10 bases in between. This CDR3 region has 15 residues. CDR3 sequence: CASSLFQASNYGYTF. The CDR3 DNA reads TGTGCCAGCAGCTTGTTCCAGGCCTCTAACTATGGCTACACCTTC. Supplemented by reference TRBV5-4 and TRBJ1-2, the full variable domain reads ETGVTQSPTHLIKTRGQQVTLRCSSQSGHNTVSWYQQALGQGPQFIFQYYREEENGRGNFPPRFSGLQFPNYSSELNVNALELDDSALYLCASSLFQASNYGYTFGSGTRLTVV.